This TCR beta chain was retrieved from a study of cytomegalovirus exposure and HLA in healthy donors. Study observations and caveats: Earlier analysis looked at TCR beta V segments, and most were productive about 87% or about 30% of the time. As a later analysis showed, a missense DCLRE1C variant was linked to trimming of TCR beta V- and J-genes. The authors listed 164 TCR beta chains as cytomegalovirus-associated.

Trimming stripped 2 bases from V and 0 bases from J, with 8 bases between. Germline CDR1 is SGHRS and CDR2 is YFSETQ. This CDR3 is built from 14 residues. On this clone: Its antigen is as yet unknown.

With 60 Vbeta and 13 Jbeta primers, the PCR was carried out. TCRdb's copy holds only in-frame clones and misses some; the assay was immunoSEQ multiplex PCR. The sample holds tens of thousands of clones; about two thirds are singletons and the top ten take about 12%. This TCR derives from a woman between 40 and 50 years old in good health and CMV-seropositive. Sequenced input: PBMCs. The chain combines TRBV5-1 with TRBJ1-1; perhaps TRBD1 as D (6 bases). The CDR3 nucleotides read TGCGCCAGCAGCTTTACAGGGATGAACACTGAAGCTTTCTTT. It codes for CASSFTGMNTEAFF.